Shown below are 26 T cell receptor beta chains from a single sample sequenced in a study of regulatory dendritic cells for organ transplantation. Method: immunoSEQ multiplex PCR; TCRdb's copy keeps in-frame clones and lacks some. The sample lists some 10,000 clones; roughly two thirds were seen once. The sample comprised memory CD8+ T cells from blood. Sample subset: CD45RO+ memory T cells. The origin of the receptors is a human donor in good health.

This clone is large within its sample. This chain connects TRBV5-4 to TRBJ2-3; D may be TRBD1 (6 bases). CDR1 and CDR2 from the germline V gene are SGHNT and YYREEE (reference sequence). This CDR3 comprises 16 residues. Trimming cost V 2 bases and J 5 bases, with 18 bases left between them. CDR3 loop: CASSFFGSGARDTQYF. CDR3 nucleotide sequence: TGTGCCAGCAGCTTTTTCGGTTCAGGGGCCCGAGATACGCAGTATTTT.

The chain combines TRBV4-2 with TRBJ1-1, with D possibly matching TRBD1 (5 bases). Trimming took 4 bases from V and 3 from J, leaving 18 bases between them. There are 16 residues in the CDR3. The germline V gene encodes CDR1 LGHNA and CDR2 YNFKEQ. This CDR3 is CASSRQAIRGDTEAFF. CDR3 nucleotides: TGTGCCAGCAGCCGTCAAGCCATAAGGGGAGACACTGAAGCTTTCTTT.

The chain links TRBV7-6 to TRBJ1-1, with a possible D match to TRBD1 (5 bases). Germline V lookup: CDR1 SGHVS, CDR2 FNYEAQ. Trimming cost V 4 bases and J 0 bases, with 21 bases left between them. This CDR3 is 18 amino acids long. The CDR3 spells CASSSHPRDAYMNTEAFF. The CDR3, as DNA: TGTGCCAGCAGCTCTCATCCCCGGGACGCCTACATGAACACTGAAGCTTTCTTT.

The chain couples TRBV5-1 to TRBJ1-1, with 7 bases matching TRBD1. The CDR3 is 16 amino acids. V gave up 1 base and J gave up 0 bases; unmatched junction bases: 6. The V gene's germline CDR1 is SGHRS and CDR2 YFSETQ. This CDR3 reads CASSLRGQTLNTEAFF. CDR3 nucleotide sequence: TGCGCCAGCAGCTTGAGGGGACAGACCTTGAACACTGAAGCTTTCTTT.

This clone showed up just once. For the CDR3, the DNA is TGTGCCAGCAACGTGGGGGGCAGGGAGACAGATACGCAGTATTTT. It yields the protein CASNVGGRETDTQYF. The chain links TRBV9 to TRBJ2-3; possibly TRBD1 or TRBD2 for D (6 bases each). Germline V gives CDR1 SGDLS, CDR2 YYNGEE. The CDR3 length is 15 residues. Trimming shortened V by 6 bases and J by 3 bases, and 17 bases separated the two germline ends.

The genes are TRBV29-1 and TRBJ1-3; D might be TRBD1 (6 bases). CDR1 and CDR2 from the germline V gene are SQVTM and ANQGSEA. This CDR3 comprises 14 residues. V lost 8 bases, J lost 2 bases, and 16 bases lay in between. The CDR3 reads CSISGGGTGNTIYF. CDR3 DNA: TGCAGCATTTCTGGAGGGGGTACTGGAAACACCATATATTTT.

DNA for the CDR3: TGTGCCTGGAGCCCATGGGGCGGGGGCACTGAAGCTTTCTTT. The encoded protein is CAWSPWGGGTEAFF. The chain couples TRBV30 to TRBJ1-1; tentatively, D is TRBD1 (5 bases). CDR1 and CDR2 (germline): GTSNPN, SVGIG (reference sequence). The V gene lost 3 bases and the J gene lost 4 bases, with 15 bases spanning the gap. The CDR3 sequence is 14 residues long.

J is TRBJ2-3 and V is TRBV18; D is unresolved. V shed 1 base and J shed 1 base, with 9 bases lying between them. The CDR3 runs to 15 residues. Per the germline V gene, CDR1 is KGHSH and CDR2 is LQKENI. CDR3 protein: CASSPQGPGTDTQYF. Here the CDR3 DNA reads TGTGCCAGCTCACCACAGGGCCCAGGCACAGATACGCAGTATTTT.

This chain uses TRBV7-9 with TRBJ2-1; maybe TRBD1 (5 bases). The CDR3 contains 15 residues. The V end lost 5 bases, the J end lost 5 bases, and 16 bases lay between the germline ends. Germline-derived CDR1 and CDR2 are SEHNR and FQNEAQ (reference sequence). This CDR3 reads CASSRFSPQDNEQFF. CDR3 coding DNA: TGTGCCAGCAGCCGATTTAGCCCACAGGACAATGAGCAGTTCTTC.

This chain uses TRBV2 with TRBJ2-7, with D unclear. V gave up 8 bases and J gave up 3 bases, with 14 bases separating them. This CDR3 is built from 13 residues. Germline assignment: CDR1 SNHLY and CDR2 FYNNEI. The CDR3 loop reads CASDPGPYYEQYF. The CDR3 DNA reads TGTGCCAGCGATCCAGGACCCTACTACGAGCAGTACTTC.

The CDR3 loop is CASSRDTYSYNEQFF. As DNA, the CDR3 is TGTGCCAGCAGCCGAGACACCTACTCCTACAATGAGCAGTTCTTC. The rearrangement uses TRBV7-2 and TRBJ2-1; D unresolved. V was shortened by 5 bases and J by 0 bases, with 11 bases between the two germline ends. The germline gives CDR1 SGHTA, CDR2 FQGNSA. The CDR3 has 15 amino acids.

This clone has only a few counts. At one boundary the junction diverges from the germline segment, which might be a read error. The V call is TRBV20-1, the J call TRBJ2-3, with no clear D. The germline gives CDR1 DFQATT, CDR2 SNEGSKA (reference sequence). This CDR3 spans 11 amino acids. CDR3 nucleotides: TGCAGTGCTTTTAGCATAGATACGCAGTATTTT. Protein: CSAFSIDTQYF.

The rearrangement links TRBV28 to TRBJ2-7, with D tentatively TRBD1 or TRBD2 (5 bases each). Trimming removed 7 bases from V and 7 bases from J, with 26 bases in between. This CDR3 region has 16 residues. Germline CDR1 is MDHEN and CDR2 is SYDVKM. For the CDR3, the DNA is TGTGCCAGCACGCCTCAAGGGGACCGAATCGACTGGGAGCAGTACTTC. This translates into CASTPQGDRIDWEQYF.

V gene TRBV4-2 combines with J gene TRBJ2-5, with unresolved D. Trimming pared 2 bases from V and 2 bases from J, leaving 9 bases between. CDR1 and CDR2 (germline): LGHNA, YNFKEQ. The length of the CDR3 is 14 residues. CDR3 residues: CASSQYTRQETQYF. CDR3 DNA sequence: TGTGCCAGCAGCCAATACACCAGACAAGAGACCCAGTACTTC.

This clone rates as medium-sized. This chain connects TRBV29-1 to TRBJ1-1; 8 bases align to TRBD1. This CDR3 is 13 amino acids long. The germline V gene encodes CDR1 SQVTM and CDR2 ANQGSEA. V lost 8 bases to trimming and J lost 4 bases; unmatched junction nucleotides: 9. The CDR3 protein is CSFVAGGITEAFF. DNA of the CDR3: TGCAGCTTCGTCGCAGGGGGCATCACTGAAGCTTTCTTT.

V and J are TRBV28 and TRBJ1-2; D remains unclear. Germline assignment: CDR1 MDHEN and CDR2 SYDVKM. Trimming removed 8 bases at V and 6 bases at J, with 22 bases between. This CDR3 comprises 15 residues. CDR3 in amino acids: CASSDGDFEVDGYTF. CDR3 nucleotides: TGTGCCAGCTCCGACGGGGATTTCGAAGTCGATGGCTACACCTTC.

The chain is built from TRBV19 and TRBJ2-6, with unresolved D. Trimming took off 0 bases at V and 0 bases at J, with 3 bases between the two ends. Germline V gene lookup returns CDR1 LNHDA and CDR2 SQIVND (reference sequence). The CDR3 loop spans 15 amino acids. CDR3 in amino acids: CASSIEDSGANVLTF. The CDR3 bases are TGTGCCAGTAGTATAGAGGACTCTGGGGCCAACGTCCTGACTTTC.

This clone has more than one count but fewer than ten. The rearrangement links TRBV2 to TRBJ1-2; D not resolved. The V and J ends lost 7 bases and 1 base respectively, with 4 bases between them. The CDR3 is made up of 11 amino acids. Germline V gene lookup returns CDR1 SNHLY and CDR2 FYNNEI. This CDR3 is CASNGNYGYTF. The CDR3 DNA follows: TGTGCCAGCAACGGTAACTATGGCTACACCTTC.

The genes are TRBV5-1 and TRBJ2-7; D might be TRBD2 (6 bases). Germline V gene sequence: CDR1 SGHRS, CDR2 YFSETQ. The CDR3 consists of 16 residues. V was trimmed by 4 bases and J by 3 bases, leaving 20 bases between them. The CDR3 is CASSGDTGLFRYEQYF. In DNA, the CDR3 is TGCGCCAGCAGCGGGGATACGGGACTGTTCCGCTACGAGCAGTACTTC.

The V gene is TRBV9, the J gene TRBJ2-4; 14 bases are shared with TRBD2. The germline V gene encodes CDR1 SGDLS and CDR2 YYNGEE. J was trimmed by 8 bases and V by 3 bases; bases with no gene match: 13. The CDR3 extends over 18 amino acids. The CDR3 bases are TGTGCCAGCAGCGGCGGGACTAGCGGGGGTATTTCCCGAGACATTCAGTACTTC. It is translated as CASSGGTSGGISRDIQYF.

The chain couples TRBV4-2 to TRBJ2-7; D may be TRBD1 (5 bases). From germline, CDR1 is LGHNA and CDR2 YNFKEQ. The CDR3 has 16 residues. Trimming left V 1 base short and J 3 bases short, with 16 bases between. The CDR3 coding sequence is TGTGCCAGCAGCCAAGCTCAGGGTGACAGAAGCTACGAGCAGTACTTC. This codes for CASSQAQGDRSYEQYF.

The V and J genes are TRBV4-1 and TRBJ2-7; D perhaps matches TRBD1 (5 bases). Germline V gene lookup returns CDR1 MGHRA and CDR2 YSYEKL. This CDR3 has 15 amino acids. Trimming removed 3 bases at V and 4 bases at J, with 16 bases between. Written as DNA, the CDR3 is TGCGCCAGCAGCCACGAAGGGGCGTCCCCTTACGAGCAGTACTTC. It encodes CASSHEGASPYEQYF.

This chain uses TRBV6-4 with TRBJ2-5; 10 nucleotides agree with TRBD2. There are 15 residues in the CDR3. Germline loops: CDR1 MRHNA, CDR2 SNTAGT. J was trimmed by 5 bases and V by 3 bases; bases with no gene match: 6. The CDR3, as DNA: TGTGCCAGCAGTGAGTCTAGCGGGGGCGGGGAGACCCAGTACTTC. This translates into CASSESSGGGETQYF.

The V gene is TRBV14, the J gene TRBJ2-2; D is tentatively TRBD1 or TRBD2 (6 bases each). The CDR3 covers 15 residues. Germline V gives CDR1 SGHDN, CDR2 FVKESK. The V end was cut by 4 bases, the J end by 3 bases, with 12 bases between. CDR3 sequence (DNA): TGTGCCAGCAGCCTGAGGAGGGGGGACACCGGGGAGCTGTTTTTT. Its translation is CASSLRRGDTGELFF.

The table lists this clone with a few counts. This chain joins TRBV6-1 and TRBJ2-1; D call uncertain. This CDR3 contains 12 residues. In germline, CDR1 is MNHNS, CDR2 SASEGT. V was shortened by 4 bases and J by 6 bases, with 7 bases between the two germline ends. CDR3 amino acids: CASSGKTNEQFF. The CDR3 region has the DNA TGTGCCAGCAGTGGTAAGACCAATGAGCAGTTCTTC.

CDR3: CASSWGGGGEQFF. CDR3 nucleotide sequence: TGTGCCAGCAGCTGGGGAGGGGGTGGTGAGCAGTTCTTC. This chain connects TRBV5-4 to TRBJ2-1; weak D call: TRBD2 (7 bases). Germline assignment: CDR1 SGHNT and CDR2 YYREEE (reference sequence). V was pared by 3 bases and J by 9 bases, with 13 bases between. This CDR3 spans 13 amino acids.